Each of the 13 T cell receptor beta chains below was sequenced from the same sample in a study of shared clonotypes between healthy human individuals. The table came from immunoSEQ multiplex PCR; TCRdb's copy has only in-frame clones and leaves some out. The sample carries 1.4 million or so clones, 98% recorded once. Source material: naive CD4+ T cells sorted from blood. Subset noted: CD45RA+ positively selected. These receptors were taken from a man aged 25-45 years in good health.

This chain connects TRBV5-1 to TRBJ2-2; possibly TRBD2 for D (6 bases). V was trimmed by 0 bases and J by 6 bases, leaving 9 bases between them. Germline V lookup: CDR1 SGHRS, CDR2 YFSETQ. This CDR3 region has 14 residues. CDR3 coding DNA: TGCGCCAGCAGCTTGGACGCGGGACCCGGGGAGCTGTTTTTT. This codes for CASSLDAGPGELFF. Supplemented by reference TRBV5-1 and TRBJ2-2, the full variable domain reads KAGVTQTPRYLIKTRGQQVTLSCSPISGHRSVSWYQQTPGQGLQFLFEYFSETQRNKGNFPGRFSGRQFSNSRSEMNVSTLELGDSALYLCASSLDAGPGELFFGEGSRLTVL.

The chain couples TRBV11-2 to TRBJ2-1, with unresolved D. V was trimmed by 0 bases and J by 6 bases, leaving 9 bases between them. This CDR3 has 14 amino acids. In germline, CDR1 is SGHAT, CDR2 FQNNGV. This chain's CDR3 is CASSLEGRFNEQFF. CDR3 bases: TGTGCCAGCAGCTTAGAAGGACGCTTCAATGAGCAGTTCTTC.

The chain recombines TRBV10-3 with TRBJ2-1; D is perhaps TRBD1 (6 bases). There are 14 residues in the CDR3. CDR1 ENHRY and CDR2 SYGVKD come from the germline V gene. Trimming removed 3 bases from V and 2 bases from J, with 8 bases in between. CDR3 protein: CAISDRDTYNEQFF. As DNA, the CDR3 is TGTGCCATCAGTGACCGGGACACCTACAATGAGCAGTTCTTC.

V is TRBV5-6 and J is TRBJ1-2; no firm D call. The CDR3 extends over 14 amino acids. V was clipped by 0 bases and J by 7 bases, with 13 bases between them. Germline CDR1 SGHDT, CDR2 YYEEEE. The CDR3 region has the DNA TGTGCCAGCAGCTTGGCCACCATGATCAGTGGCTACACCTTC. Translated, it gives CASSLATMISGYTF.

Concerning this clone itself: Distinct nucleotide sequences in the sample also encode this CDR3. The V call is TRBV7-8, the J call TRBJ2-2; 8 bases align to TRBD2. Trimming at V came to 5 bases and at J to 0 bases, leaving 2 bases not matched to a gene. Germline CDR1 SGHVS, CDR2 FQNEAQ. This CDR3 region has 15 residues. CDR3 nucleotides: TGTGCCAGCAGCCTTAGCGGGGCGAACACCGGGGAGCTGTTTTTT. Translation: CASSLSGANTGELFF. The full variable domain, completed using reference TRBV7-8 and TRBJ2-2, is GAGVSQSPRYKVAKRGQDVALRCDPISGHVSLFWYQQALGQGPEFLTYFQNEAQLDKSGLPSDRFFAERPEGSVSTLKIQRTQQEDSAVYLCASSLSGANTGELFFGEGSRLTVL.

The rearrangement uses TRBV27 and TRBJ2-7, with 11 bases identical to TRBD2. Trimming removed 6 bases from V and 5 bases from J; junction bases left unmatched: 12. From germline, CDR1 is MNHEY and CDR2 SMNVEV (reference sequence). The CDR3 totals 16 residues. The CDR3 here is CASSWGRTSGRNEQYF. As DNA, the CDR3 is TGTGCCAGCAGCTGGGGCCGCACTAGCGGGAGAAACGAGCAGTACTTC.

The chain is built from TRBV10-3 and TRBJ2-5; D is perhaps TRBD1 or TRBD2 (7 bases each). This CDR3 comprises 12 residues. Trimming took off 11 bases at V and 5 bases at J, with 15 bases between the two ends. In germline, CDR1 is ENHRY, CDR2 SYGVKD. CDR3 amino acids: CASAGGVETQYF. CDR3 DNA sequence: TGTGCCTCCGCAGGGGGGGTGGAGACCCAGTACTTC.

This clone was detected only once. This rearrangement joins TRBV7-2 to TRBJ2-7; the D gene is possibly TRBD2 (5 bases). V was cut by 5 bases and J by 4 bases, with 18 bases left in between. The CDR3 loop spans 15 amino acids. Germline-derived CDR1 and CDR2 are SGHTA and FQGNSA. The CDR3 loop is CASSLVSGEAYEQYF. The CDR3 nucleotides are TGTGCCAGCAGCCTAGTCAGCGGCGAGGCATACGAGCAGTACTTC.

The chain uses TRBV5-1 and TRBJ1-3, with a tentative D call TRBD1 (5 bases). Germline V gene sequence: CDR1 SGHRS, CDR2 YFSETQ. Trimming left V 4 bases short and J 0 bases short, with 14 bases between. The CDR3 covers 16 residues. The CDR3 loop reads CASSRGTAVSGNTIYF. Written as DNA, the CDR3 is TGCGCCAGCAGCCGGGGGACGGCCGTCTCTGGAAACACCATATATTTT. Full variable domain (remainder filled in from reference TRBV5-1 and TRBJ1-3): KAGVTQTPRYLIKTRGQQVTLSCSPISGHRSVSWYQQTPGQGLQFLFEYFSETQRNKGNFPGRFSGRQFSNSRSEMNVSTLELGDSALYLCASSRGTAVSGNTIYFGEGSWLTVV.

The CDR3 region has the DNA TGTGCCAGCTCACCATTGTCAGGGGGCGGACGAACCGGGGAGCTGTTTTTT. Protein: CASSPLSGGGRTGELFF. The rearrangement joins TRBV18 to TRBJ2-2; TRBD1 matches 8 bases. Germline loops: CDR1 KGHSH, CDR2 LQKENI. The CDR3 length is 17 residues. Unmatched junction bases numbered 10, after V lost 2 bases and J lost 5 bases.

The chain carries TRBV4-1 and TRBJ1-5, with TRBD1 identical over 10 bases. J lost 2 bases, V lost 5 bases, and 9 bases had no gene match. The CDR3 has 17 amino acids. Germline CDR1 and CDR2: MGHRA and YSYEKL. The CDR3 reads CASSNRDRGSRNQPQHF. CDR3 nucleotide sequence: TGCGCCAGCAGCAACCGGGACAGGGGCAGTCGCAATCAGCCCCAGCATTTT.

With regard to this clone: At the DNA level, this CDR3 is encoded by other sequences in the same sample as well. The V and J genes are TRBV18 and TRBJ2-7, with D possibly TRBD1 on 5 matching bases. Germline CDR1 is KGHSH and CDR2 is LQKENI. CDR3 length equals 15 residues. V lost 1 base, J lost 0 bases, and 10 bases lay in between. CDR3 loop: CASSPLDSSSYEQYF. The CDR3 DNA reads TGTGCCAGCTCACCACTCGACAGCAGCTCCTACGAGCAGTACTTC. Drawing the rest from reference TRBV18 and TRBJ2-7, the complete variable domain is NAGVMQNPRHLVRRRGQEARLRCSPMKGHSHVYWYRQLPEEGLKFMVYLQKENIIDESGMPKERFSAEFPKEGPSILRIQQVVRGDSAAYFCASSPLDSSSYEQYFGPGTRLTVT.

The chain is built from TRBV28 and TRBJ2-7; 11 positions agree with TRBD2. Germline CDR1 reads MDHEN; CDR2 reads SYDVKM. The CDR3 spans 15 residues. V was pared by 6 bases and J by 4 bases, with 8 bases of the junction left unmatched. The CDR3 reads CASRLAGGPTYEQYF. The CDR3 nucleotides read TGTGCCAGCAGGTTAGCGGGAGGGCCTACTTACGAGCAGTACTTC. The whole variable domain, remainder taken from reference TRBV28 and TRBJ2-7, is DVKVTQSSRYLVKRTGEKVFLECVQDMDHENMFWYRQDPGLGLRLIYFSYDVKMKEKGDIPEGYSVSREKKERFSLILESASTNQTSMYLCASRLAGGPTYEQYFGPGTRLTVT.